What follows is one T cell receptor (beta chain) and its context. The specificity of this receptor is unknown. Base qualities are not at hand, and no much larger clone is one base apart. This record comes from a study of control samples from healthy donors and cancer patients (dated by TCRdb to about 2020). CDR1 and CDR2, looked up from the germline V gene (reference sequence), are LGHDT and YNNKEL. V sheds 1 base and J sheds 4 bases, leaving 19 bases between their ends. The cysteine opens and the phenylalanine closes a CDR3 of 18 amino acids. The entry retains the CDR3 DNA only, 54 bases that are in frame from base 1. Libraries came from the immunoSEQ multiplex PCR assay. Sourced from immuneACCESS, this table was stored by TCRdb with only in-frame sequences that have V and J called. A share of the clones is absent; for the studies checked, an unresolved V gene accounts for under half, and the remainder has no known explanation. The sample table contains fewer than 200,000 clones; only one count was recorded for nearly 90% of them. Clones ranked in the top ten supply about 1.4% of the sample.

Recombination linked TRBV3-1 (or the pseudogene TRBV3-2) to TRBJ1-4; the D segment could be TRBD1, given 5 matching bases. The specimen was blood. The sequence came from a woman aged 45-65 years in good health. The DNA sequence is as follows: TGTGCCAGCAGCCAAGGAGACAGAGGGGCGGCTCTTAATGAAAAACTGTTTTTT. The resulting protein is CASSQGDRGAALNEKLFF.